This T cell receptor (beta chain) was found in a study of identifying expanded T cells in peripheral blood. Trimming removed 3 bases from V and 2 bases from J; junction bases left unmatched: 1. The CDR3 is 13 residues long. From germline, CDR1 is SGHAT and CDR2 FQDESV (reference sequence). Generated by immunoSEQ multiplex PCR, the TCRdb table keeps only in-frame clones and is missing some. The sample holds some 75,000 clones, roughly 88% seen once. Healthy donors had no documented immune events, such as infections, while sampled. General study findings and limits: Across healthy donors, higher total template counts meant significantly greater approximately 2-week count variance. Differentially abundant clones: 0.95 to 1.5 between replicates, about 15 at 2 to 3 weeks, 18 to 20 at four.

Turning to this clone: The antigen is not known.

The origin of this receptor is a person between 18 and 75 years old in good health. The V gene is TRBV11-1, the J gene TRBJ2-7; 7 bases line up with TRBD1. Sequencing was performed on blood. CDR3 sequence (DNA): TGTGCCAGCAGCTTCGGACAGGCCTACGAGCAGTACTTC. Translated, it gives CASSFGQAYEQYF. The entire variable domain, with the rest obtained from reference TRBV11-1 and TRBJ2-7, is as follows: EAEVAQSPRYKITEKSQAVAFWCDPISGHATLYWYRQILGQGPELLVQFQDESVVDDSQLPKDRFSAERLKGVDSTLKIQPAELGDSAMYLCASSFGQAYEQYFGPGTRLTVT.